The 28 T cell receptor beta chains listed next were all sequenced from one sample in a study of blood T cell repertoires in COVID-19. Measured with immunoSEQ multiplex PCR; TCRdb has only the in-frame clones, and not every one. In the table there are 100,000 to 120,000 clones, 75% to 85% of which are singletons. The sequenced sample consisted of peripheral blood. The receptors shown here come from a woman aged 55-75 years with acute or convalescent COVID-19.

J is TRBJ1-5 and V is TRBV28, with D possibly matching TRBD1 (5 bases). Germline V gene data show CDR1 as MDHEN and CDR2 as SYDVKM. The V end lost 10 bases, the J end lost 5 bases, and 18 bases lay between the germline ends. This CDR3 spans 14 amino acids. The CDR3 DNA follows: TGTGCCACTATGGGGGGTTCGAGGGATCAGCCCCAGCATTTT. This translates into CATMGGSRDQPQHF.

The rearrangement uses TRBV3-1 (or the pseudogene TRBV3-2) and TRBJ2-1, with D perhaps matching TRBD2 (5 bases). With 0 bases removed from V and 12 bases from J, the gap between germline ends came to 9 bases. Germline CDR1 is LGHDT and CDR2 is YNNKEL (reference sequence). The CDR3 covers 12 residues. The CDR3 loop reads CASSQDGVGQFF. The CDR3 coding sequence is TGTGCCAGCAGCCAAGACGGGGTAGGGCAGTTCTTC.

The J gene is TRBJ2-4, the V gene TRBV7-2, with 8 bases fitting TRBD1. The germline V gene encodes CDR1 SGHTA and CDR2 FQGNSA. The CDR3 contains 15 residues. The V and J ends lost 4 bases and 10 bases, in that order; junction bases with no gene match: 12. As DNA, the CDR3 is TGTGCCAGCAGCTCGCAGGGGGCGCGAGGAGTGATTCAGTACTTC. Translation gives CASSSQGARGVIQYF.

The chain is built from TRBV11-2 and TRBJ2-5, with 10 bases aligning to TRBD2. The CDR3 extends over 14 amino acids. Germline CDR1 reads SGHAT; CDR2 reads FQNNGV. J was trimmed by 4 bases and V by 2 bases; bases with no gene match: 1. The CDR3 protein is CASSLTSGAETQYF. CDR3 in DNA: TGTGCCAGCAGCTTAACTAGCGGGGCAGAGACCCAGTACTTC.

The V call is TRBV10-3, the J call TRBJ1-6, with TRBD1 matching over 7 bases. The CDR3 totals 15 residues. Germline lookup yields CDR1 ENHRY and CDR2 SYGVKD. After removal of 3 bases from V and 7 bases from J, the junction contained 6 bases not matched to a gene. CDR3: CAISDRQGYNSPLHF. The CDR3 DNA reads as TGTGCCATCAGTGACCGACAGGGTTACAATTCACCCCTCCACTTT.

This sequence joins TRBV4-2 and TRBJ1-1; 7 bases are a match to TRBD1. Germline V gene data show CDR1 as LGHNA and CDR2 as YNFKEQ. CDR3 length: 15 amino acids. V trimming: 0 bases; J trimming: 7 bases; junction bases outside the gene matches: 8. The CDR3 loop is CASSQEPIQGLEAFF. The CDR3 nucleotides read TGTGCCAGCAGCCAAGAACCGATACAGGGGCTTGAAGCTTTCTTT.

This sequence joins TRBV7-2 and TRBJ1-3; no clear D gene. The CDR3 length is 16 residues. Trimming shortened V by 0 bases and J by 3 bases, and 12 bases separated the two germline ends. Germline CDR1 and CDR2: SGHTA and FQGNSA. This CDR3 reads CASSLAMGGFGNTIYF. CDR3 in DNA: TGTGCCAGCAGCTTAGCGATGGGAGGGTTTGGAAACACCATATATTTT. The full variable domain, rest sourced from reference TRBV7-2 and TRBJ1-3, is GAGVSQSPSNKVTEKGKDVELRCDPISGHTALYWYRQSLGQGLEFLIYFQGNSAPDKSGLPSDRFSAERTGGSVSTLTIQRTQQEDSAVYLCASSLAMGGFGNTIYFGEGSWLTVV.

This chain links TRBV12-5 with TRBJ2-7, with D perhaps matching TRBD1 (6 bases). Per the germline V gene, CDR1 is LGHNT and CDR2 is FRNRAP. Trimming took off 7 bases at V and 5 bases at J, with 18 bases between the two ends. The CDR3 is 14 amino acids. The CDR3 DNA follows: TGTGCTAGTGCCCAGGGGACCCCCGCTAACGAGCAGTACTTC. Encoded protein: CASAQGTPANEQYF.

In its sample, this clone was seen many times. The rearrangement uses TRBV14 and TRBJ2-1; D perhaps matches TRBD1 (5 bases). CDR3 length: 14 amino acids. The ends were cut back, 5 bases at V and 4 bases at J, with 12 bases in the middle. The germline V gene has CDR1 SGHDN and CDR2 FVKESK. The CDR3 is CASSATQGYNEQFF. In DNA, the CDR3 is TGTGCCAGCAGCGCCACCCAGGGTTACAATGAGCAGTTCTTC. Using reference TRBV14 and TRBJ2-1 for the parts outside the CDR3, the full variable domain is EAGVTQFPSHSVIEKGQTVTLRCDPISGHDNLYWYRRVMGKEIKFLLHFVKESKQDESGMPNNRFLAERTGGTYSTLKVQPAELEDSGVYFCASSATQGYNEQFFGPGTRLTVL.

This chain links TRBV7-8 with TRBJ2-7, with TRBD2 matching over 10 bases. The CDR3 runs to 17 residues. The germline CDR1 and CDR2 sequences are SGHVS and FQNEAQ. After removal of 2 bases from V and 2 bases from J, the junction contained 9 bases not matched to a gene. The CDR3: CASSLKGLAGDPYEQYF. CDR3 bases: TGTGCCAGCAGCTTAAAAGGTCTAGCGGGGGACCCCTACGAGCAGTACTTC.

This rearrangement joins TRBV10-3 to TRBJ2-5, with D tentatively TRBD2 (6 bases). This CDR3 contains 14 residues. The germline CDR1 and CDR2 sequences are ENHRY and SYGVKD. Trimming took off 3 bases at V and 0 bases at J, with 8 bases between the two ends. The chain's CDR3 is CAISDGGNQETQYF. The CDR3, as DNA: TGTGCCATCAGTGATGGGGGGAACCAAGAGACCCAGTACTTC.

The V call is TRBV19, the J call TRBJ2-5; D is unclear. Per the germline V gene, CDR1 is LNHDA and CDR2 is SQIVND (reference sequence). The CDR3 consists of 14 residues. The V and J ends lost 1 base and 5 bases respectively, with 11 bases between them. The CDR3 here is CASSIGDTRETQYF. The CDR3 coding sequence is TGTGCCAGTAGTATAGGAGACACCCGCGAGACCCAGTACTTC.

The chain joins TRBV6-4 to TRBJ2-1; 9 bases are a match to TRBD2. Germline loops: CDR1 MRHNA, CDR2 SNTAGT. J lost 2 bases, V lost 8 bases, and 7 bases had no gene match. There are 15 residues in the CDR3. CDR3 region: CASGSGGQTYNEQFF. CDR3 in DNA: TGTGCCAGCGGTAGCGGGGGCCAAACCTACAATGAGCAGTTCTTC.

This clone has a handful of counts. The chain has TRBV6-5 and TRBJ1-2, with 10 bases matching TRBD1. Germline values: CDR1 MNHEY, CDR2 SVGAGI. The CDR3 covers 15 residues. The V gene end was trimmed by 6 bases and the J gene end by 1 base; junction bases not matched to a gene: 5. CDR3 loop: CASSPGQGYNYGYTF. The CDR3 DNA sequence: TGTGCCAGCAGCCCGGGACAGGGGTATAACTATGGCTACACCTTC.

The chain recombines TRBV15 with TRBJ1-3; 7 bases fit TRBD1. The J segment lost 4 bases and the V segment lost 0 bases, leaving 6 bases of the junction unmatched. The CDR3 is 16 residues long. CDR1 and CDR2 from the germline V gene are LNHNV and YYDKDF (reference sequence). The CDR3 nucleotides read TGTGCCACCAGCAGAGACAGAACAGGGGTCGGAAACACCATATATTTT. It specifies CATSRDRTGVGNTIYF.

This clone was found a few times. The chain employs TRBV4-2 and TRBJ2-3, with TRBD2 identical over 11 bases. This CDR3 is built from 17 residues. J gave up 6 bases and V 0 bases, and 8 bases lay outside the gene matches. Germline V gene lookup returns CDR1 LGHNA and CDR2 YNFKEQ. CDR3 amino acids: CASSQEGNSGGADTQYF. Here the CDR3 DNA reads TGTGCCAGCAGCCAAGAAGGTAATAGCGGGGGGGCCGATACGCAGTATTTT.

The J gene is TRBJ1-2, the V gene TRBV7-5; the tabulated D call, TRBD1, remains unverified against the DNA. TRBV7-5 counts as a pseudogene. The CDR3 totals 14 residues. The CDR3 reads CVRSLEDRLDGYTF. In nucleotides, the CDR3 is TGTGTCAGAAGCTTAGAGGACAGGCTGGATGGCTACACCTTC.

The chain combines TRBV7-2 with TRBJ1-2; unclear D gene. Germline CDR1 is SGHTA and CDR2 is FQGNSA. Trimming took 1 base from V and 8 from J, leaving 20 bases between them. CDR3 length equals 16 residues. CDR3 protein: CASSLGTPGRRKGYTF. In nucleotides, the CDR3 is TGTGCCAGCAGCTTAGGGACGCCCGGGAGGCGGAAAGGCTACACCTTC.

This chain connects TRBV4-1 to TRBJ1-1; the D is unclear. This CDR3 is built from 14 residues. Trimming took 1 base from V and 3 from J, leaving 9 bases between them. Germline loops: CDR1 MGHRA, CDR2 YSYEKL. The CDR3 region is CASSQVTADTEAFF. The CDR3 DNA sequence: TGCGCCAGCAGCCAAGTTACAGCCGACACTGAAGCTTTCTTT.

This clone was picked up one time. The chain is built from TRBV5-1 and TRBJ1-1, with D unclear. The germline gives CDR1 SGHRS, CDR2 YFSETQ. Trimming took 0 bases from V and 5 from J, leaving 11 bases between them. This CDR3 contains 14 residues. CDR3 protein: CASSLDTLVTEAFF. CDR3 in DNA: TGCGCCAGCAGCTTGGACACGCTCGTGACTGAAGCTTTCTTT.

The genes are TRBV10-3 and TRBJ1-1; possible D gene TRBD1, 6 bases. Looked up from germline, CDR1 is ENHRY and CDR2 is SYGVKD. CDR3 length: 14 amino acids. Between the trimmed V and J ends, which lost 2 bases and 0 bases, there was a span of 7 bases. The CDR3 sequence: CAISEDRMNTEAFF. CDR3 nucleotide sequence: TGTGCCATCAGTGAGGACAGGATGAACACTGAAGCTTTCTTT.

The chain has TRBV4-2 and TRBJ1-4, with D possibly matching TRBD1 (5 bases). The CDR3 contains 15 residues. Germline CDR1 and CDR2: LGHNA and YNFKEQ. V dropped 2 bases and J dropped 3 bases, with 10 bases sitting between them. For the CDR3, the DNA is TGTGCCAGCAGCCAACTGGGGCCGGCTAATGAAAAACTGTTTTTT. The encoded protein is CASSQLGPANEKLFF.

The chain couples TRBV5-1 to TRBJ2-7, with TRBD1 matching 10 bases. V trimming: 3 bases; J trimming: 2 bases; junction bases outside the gene matches: 2. CDR1 is SGHRS, CDR2 YFSETQ, per germline. The CDR3 covers 14 residues. In nucleotides, the CDR3 is TGCGCCAGCAGCTCCGGACAGGGGGCCTACGAGCAGTACTTC. The encoded protein is CASSSGQGAYEQYF.

This clone was seen just once. The chain is built from TRBV7-2 and TRBJ2-2; 7 bases align to TRBD1. This CDR3 is built from 16 residues. Germline lookup yields CDR1 SGHTA and CDR2 FQGNSA. V shed 4 bases, J shed 5 bases, and the junction held 10 bases outside the gene matches. The CDR3 sequence is CASSSLGTAITGELFF. As DNA, the CDR3 is TGTGCCAGCAGCTCTCTGGGGACAGCTATAACCGGGGAGCTGTTTTTT.

The J gene is TRBJ2-7, the V gene TRBV2; TRBD2 matches at 8 bases. CDR1 is SNHLY, CDR2 FYNNEI, per germline. The trim removed 1 base at V and 3 bases at J, leaving 11 bases unmatched. CDR3 size: 17 residues. CDR3 sequence (DNA): TGTGCCAGCAGTGAAGTGGTACTAGCGGCGGGTGACTACGAGCAGTACTTC. Its protein is CASSEVVLAAGDYEQYF.

The chain is built from TRBV6-5 and TRBJ1-4, with D tentatively TRBD1 (5 bases). In germline, CDR1 is MNHEY, CDR2 SVGAGI. Trimming pared 9 bases from V and 3 bases from J, leaving 11 bases between. CDR3 length: 13 residues. The CDR3 is CASGGTSNEKLFF. CDR3 bases: TGTGCCAGTGGGGGGACGTCTAATGAAAAACTGTTTTTT.

J is TRBJ2-3 and V is TRBV11-1, with D perhaps matching TRBD1 (5 bases). The CDR3 sequence is 16 residues long. With 5 bases removed from V and 0 bases from J, the gap between germline ends came to 15 bases. CDR1 and CDR2 from the germline V gene are SGHAT and FQDESV (reference sequence). CDR3 sequence (DNA): TGTGCCAGCAGCCCAGTGTGGGGCCCCAGCACAGATACGCAGTATTTT. Its protein is CASSPVWGPSTDTQYF.

The rearrangement uses TRBV9 and TRBJ1-2; 7 bases line up with TRBD1. V trimming: 0 bases; J trimming: 4 bases; junction bases outside the gene matches: 3. The V gene's germline CDR1 is SGDLS and CDR2 YYNGEE. The CDR3 consists of 14 residues. CDR3 residues: CASSVGQGSYGYTF. Here the CDR3 DNA reads TGTGCCAGCAGCGTAGGACAGGGTAGCTATGGCTACACCTTC.